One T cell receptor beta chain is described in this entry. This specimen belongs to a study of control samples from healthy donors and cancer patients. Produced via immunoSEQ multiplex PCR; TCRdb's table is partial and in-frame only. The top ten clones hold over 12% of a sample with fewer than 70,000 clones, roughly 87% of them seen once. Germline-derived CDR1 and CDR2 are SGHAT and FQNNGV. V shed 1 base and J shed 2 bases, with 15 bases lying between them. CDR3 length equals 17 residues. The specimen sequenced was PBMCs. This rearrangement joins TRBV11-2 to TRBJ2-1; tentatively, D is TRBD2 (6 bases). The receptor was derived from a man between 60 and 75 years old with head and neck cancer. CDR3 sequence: CASSLGLWRGAYNEQFF. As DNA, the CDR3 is TGTGCCAGCAGCTTAGGGTTATGGCGGGGAGCCTACAATGAGCAGTTCTTC.